Below, 29 T cell receptor beta chains from the same sample are listed, as sequenced in a study of OX40 agonist ivuxolimab in advanced cancers. TCRdb's copy holds only in-frame clones and misses some; the assay was immunoSEQ multiplex PCR. The table includes more than 55,000 clones, around 86% detected once. Sequencing was performed on CD4+ or CD8+ T cells sorted from blood, taken in a trial of the OX40 agonist ivuxolimab. These receptors all stem from an adult with an advanced solid tumor such as melanoma, head and neck, liver or kidney cancer.

This chain links TRBV19 with TRBJ1-2; D not resolved. This CDR3 is 15 amino acids long. Germline V gene lookup returns CDR1 LNHDA and CDR2 SQIVND (reference sequence). V dropped 3 bases and J dropped 4 bases, with 15 bases sitting between them. In nucleotides, the CDR3 is TGTGCCAGTAGTATGGCCCTTGGAGGCATCTATGGCTACACCTTC. Protein: CASSMALGGIYGYTF.

V is TRBV6-5 and J is TRBJ1-2; a weak D match, TRBD1 (6 bases). Per germline, CDR1 MNHEY and CDR2 SVGAGI. The CDR3 length is 14 residues. The V end lost 5 bases, the J end lost 8 bases, and 18 bases lay between the germline ends. The chain's CDR3 is CASSPSAGEGGYTF. The CDR3 bases are TGTGCCAGCAGTCCCAGCGCAGGGGAAGGAGGCTACACCTTC.

The J gene is TRBJ1-2, the V gene TRBV28; 9 bases align to TRBD1. Germline CDR1 and CDR2: MDHEN and SYDVKM. After removal of 8 bases from V and 4 bases from J, the junction contained 5 bases not matched to a gene. This CDR3 region has 13 residues. CDR3 residues: CASWTQGAYGYTF. The CDR3 coding sequence is TGTGCCAGCTGGACACAGGGGGCCTATGGCTACACCTTC.

V gene TRBV5-1 combines with J gene TRBJ1-1; 9 positions agree with TRBD1. Per the germline V gene, CDR1 is SGHRS and CDR2 is YFSETQ. The V and J ends lost 2 bases and 4 bases, in that order; junction bases with no gene match: 6. The CDR3 loop spans 15 amino acids. DNA for the CDR3: TGCGCCAGCAGCTTAGGACAGGGGTGGGGCACTGAAGCTTTCTTT. Protein product: CASSLGQGWGTEAFF.

A single count supports this clone. In DNA form, the CDR3 reads TGTGCCAGCAGCTGGGGGGGTTTAACAGATACGCAGTATTTT. Its protein is CASSWGGLTDTQYF. V and J are TRBV7-2 and TRBJ2-3, with TRBD2 identical over 7 bases. This CDR3 has 14 amino acids. V shed 4 bases, J shed 3 bases, and the junction held 4 bases outside the gene matches. Germline V gene sequence: CDR1 SGHTA, CDR2 FQGNSA.

The genes are TRBV16 and TRBJ1-6; no clear D. The CDR3 loop spans 14 amino acids. The germline CDR1 and CDR2 sequences are KGHSY and FQNENV. Deletions cut 8 bases from V and 5 bases from J, with 13 bases between. CDR3 region: CASCAGRNNSPLHF. The DNA of the CDR3 is TGTGCCAGCTGCGCAGGACGTAATAATTCACCCCTCCACTTT. The full variable domain, with the rest looked up from reference TRBV16 and TRBJ1-6, is GEEVAQTPKHLVRGEGQKAKLYCAPIKGHSYVFWYQQVLKNEFKFLISFQNENVFDETGMPKERFSAKCLPNSPCSLEIQATKLEDSAVYFCASCAGRNNSPLHFGNGTRLTVT.

The chain recombines TRBV6-4 with TRBJ1-2, with TRBD1 matching 8 bases. The germline gives CDR1 MRHNA, CDR2 SNTAGT. This CDR3 contains 15 residues. Trimming took 2 bases from V and 8 from J; bases not matched to a gene: 10. The CDR3 nucleotides are TGTGCCAGCAGTGACCCCTCCGGGACAGGATACGGCTACACCTTC. Protein: CASSDPSGTGYGYTF.

The chain links TRBV7-2 to TRBJ2-7; the match to TRBD2 covers 14 bases. The V segment lost 0 bases and the J segment 4 bases; nucleotides outside the gene matches: 2. The length of the CDR3 is 16 residues. Germline-derived CDR1 and CDR2 are SGHTA and FQGNSA. The CDR3 here is CASSLAGTSGGYEQYF. CDR3 nucleotide sequence: TGTGCCAGCAGCTTAGCCGGGACTAGCGGGGGTTACGAGCAGTACTTC.

This chain joins TRBV7-8 and TRBJ2-3, with 8 bases that match TRBD1. This CDR3 is 16 amino acids long. Unmatched junction bases numbered 7, after V lost 3 bases and J lost 2 bases. CDR1 and CDR2 (germline): SGHVS, FQNEAQ. This CDR3 reads CASSFDRGGNTDTQYF. CDR3 DNA: TGTGCCAGCAGCTTTGACAGGGGAGGTAACACAGATACGCAGTATTTT.

V gene TRBV2 combines with J gene TRBJ2-2, with 8 bases matching TRBD1. Germline V gene data show CDR1 as SNHLY and CDR2 as FYNNEI. The CDR3 covers 14 residues. V dropped 7 bases and J dropped 4; count of bases not matched to a gene: 5. CDR3 bases: TGTGCCAGCAACAAAGGGACAGGCACCGGGGAGCTGTTTTTT. As protein: CASNKGTGTGELFF.

The chain employs TRBV6-6 and TRBJ2-5, with a possible D match to TRBD2 (6 bases). The CDR3 length is 13 residues. The germline CDR1 and CDR2 sequences are MNHNY and SVGAGI (reference sequence). V was clipped by 5 bases and J by 11 bases, with 18 bases between them. CDR3 protein: CASSLRRSREQYF. The CDR3 DNA follows: TGTGCCAGCAGTCTTCGACGGTCCCGGGAGCAGTACTTC.

V gene TRBV11-2 combines with J gene TRBJ2-1; TRBD1 matches 8 bases. Losses at the gene ends were 1 base for V and 7 bases for J; bases not matched to a gene: 3. Germline CDR1 reads SGHAT; CDR2 reads FQNNGV. CDR3 length: 14 residues. In DNA form, the CDR3 reads TGTGCCAGCAGCTTAGCCAGGGGGCCGAATGAGCAGTTCTTC. Its translation: CASSLARGPNEQFF.

V and J are TRBV6-4 and TRBJ1-5, with no clear D. The CDR3 totals 13 residues. Germline V gene sequence: CDR1 MRHNA, CDR2 SNTAGT. With 6 bases removed from V and 0 bases from J, the gap between germline ends came to 6 bases. CDR3 DNA: TGTGCCAGCAGCCGATATAGCAATCAGCCCCAGCATTTT. Protein product: CASSRYSNQPQHF.

J is TRBJ1-1 and V is TRBV20-1; D is uncertain. CDR3 size: 11 residues. Deletions cut 2 bases from V and 5 bases from J, with 6 bases between. The germline V gene has CDR1 DFQATT and CDR2 SNEGSKA (reference sequence). CDR3 nucleotides: TGCAGTGCTAGACAGTTGACTGAAGCTTTCTTT. Amino acid sequence: CSARQLTEAFF.

The rearrangement uses TRBV9 and TRBJ1-4; a possible D gene is TRBD1 (5 bases). Germline V gene lookup returns CDR1 SGDLS and CDR2 YYNGEE. This CDR3 has 15 amino acids. The ends were cut back, 0 bases at V and 12 bases at J, with 18 bases in the middle. The CDR3 here is CASSVGSPGVGELFF. The CDR3 bases are TGTGCCAGCAGCGTAGGTTCCCCGGGGGTCGGTGAACTGTTTTTT.

This sequence joins TRBV7-8 and TRBJ1-2; D gene uncertain. The V gene's germline CDR1 is SGHVS and CDR2 FQNEAQ. The CDR3 length is 16 residues. The V gene lost 0 bases and the J gene lost 0 bases, with 11 bases spanning the gap. The CDR3 coding sequence is TGTGCCAGCAGCTTAGCGATGAAGGCAGCTAACTATGGCTACACCTTC. Translating gives CASSLAMKAANYGYTF.

This rearrangement joins TRBV4-1 to TRBJ1-1; D unclear. This CDR3 has 12 residues. Per germline, CDR1 MGHRA and CDR2 YSYEKL. Trimming left V 5 bases short and J 2 bases short, with 6 bases between. The CDR3 region has the DNA TGCGCCAGCAGCGGTTACAACACTGAAGCTTTCTTT. Protein sequence: CASSGYNTEAFF.

This clone was seen once. The rearrangement links TRBV29-1 to TRBJ1-3; the D gene is possibly TRBD1 (5 bases). Germline V gene data show CDR1 as SQVTM and CDR2 as ANQGSEA. V lost 4 bases, J lost 3 bases, and 13 bases lay in between. This CDR3 is 14 amino acids long. The CDR3 sequence: CSVAVDKYGNTIYF. Written as DNA, the CDR3 is TGCAGCGTTGCGGTGGACAAGTATGGAAACACCATATATTTT.

The chain has TRBV7-2 and TRBJ1-5; TRBD1 aligns across 8 bases. The ends lost 4 bases at V and 6 bases at J; junction bases unmatched: 8. CDR1 and CDR2 from the germline V gene are SGHTA and FQGNSA. The CDR3 contains 15 residues. The CDR3 here is CASSYDRGGTQPQHF. In DNA, the CDR3 is TGTGCCAGCAGCTACGACAGGGGAGGGACTCAGCCCCAGCATTTT.

V usage is TRBV5-4 and J usage is TRBJ2-1, with TRBD1 matching 7 bases. J was trimmed by 6 bases and V by 0 bases; bases with no gene match: 12. Germline values: CDR1 SGHNT, CDR2 YYREEE (reference sequence). The CDR3 length is 17 residues. CDR3 nucleotides: TGTGCCAGCAGCTTGGATTCGGGAACAGGGGCGGGCAATGAGCAGTTCTTC. It codes for CASSLDSGTGAGNEQFF.

This chain connects TRBV29-1 to TRBJ2-7; D assignment may be TRBD1 or TRBD2 (5 bases each). Germline CDR1 reads SQVTM; CDR2 reads ANQGSEA. Trimming took 1 base from V and 2 from J, leaving 18 bases between them. This CDR3 is built from 16 residues. Here the CDR3 reads CSVEGGSGKGAYEQYF. The CDR3 coding sequence is TGCAGCGTTGAAGGGGGGTCAGGTAAGGGCGCCTACGAGCAGTACTTC.

V usage is TRBV11-3 and J usage is TRBJ1-1, with D uncertain. CDR1 and CDR2 (germline): SGHNT, YENEEA. The V end lost 3 bases, the J end lost 1 base, and 12 bases lay between the germline ends. The CDR3 sequence is 15 residues long. This CDR3 is CASSLIGQGNTEAFF. CDR3 sequence (DNA): TGTGCCAGCAGCTTGATCGGGCAAGGGAACACTGAAGCTTTCTTT.

The CDR3: CASSQVYLGELFF. DNA for the CDR3: TGCGCCAGCAGCCAAGTTTACCTCGGGGAGCTGTTTTTT. The rearrangement links TRBV4-3 to TRBJ2-2, with D unresolved. Trimming pared 1 base from V and 7 bases from J, leaving 7 bases between. The CDR3 runs to 13 residues. Germline CDR1 reads LGHNA; CDR2 reads YSLEER.

V and J are TRBV2 and TRBJ2-6, with TRBD2 matching 11 bases. The germline CDR1 and CDR2 sequences are SNHLY and FYNNEI. The CDR3 is 16 residues long. The trim removed 7 bases at V and 2 bases at J, leaving 4 bases unmatched. The CDR3 sequence is CASKTGLAAGANVLTF. Here the CDR3 DNA reads TGTGCCAGCAAAACGGGACTAGCGGCTGGGGCCAACGTCCTGACTTTC.

This clone was seen a handful of times. The rearrangement links TRBV6-5 to TRBJ2-7; 9 bases line up with TRBD1. Trimming removed 7 bases from V and 2 bases from J; junction bases left unmatched: 6. Germline V gives CDR1 MNHEY, CDR2 SVGAGI. The CDR3 sequence is 14 residues long. CDR3 bases: TGTGCCAGCAATGGAGACAGGGGGACCTACGAGCAGTACTTC. It specifies CASNGDRGTYEQYF.

The chain employs TRBV7-2 and TRBJ2-7, with TRBD1 matching over 12 bases. Per germline, CDR1 SGHTA and CDR2 FQGNSA. The CDR3 is 15 residues long. V lost 5 bases to trimming and J lost 6 bases; unmatched junction nucleotides: 8. The CDR3 DNA follows: TGTGCCAGCAGCCCCCCCGGGACAGGGGGCACCGAGCAGTACTTC. Amino acid sequence: CASSPPGTGGTEQYF.

The chain employs TRBV18 and TRBJ1-4; D not certain. V lost 2 bases and J lost 4, with 11 bases in between. From germline, CDR1 is KGHSH and CDR2 LQKENI. The CDR3 totals 15 residues. The CDR3 DNA reads TGTGCCAGCTCACCAGGGTTGGGAATTAATGAAAAACTGTTTTTT. Protein sequence: CASSPGLGINEKLFF.

The chain links TRBV7-2 to TRBJ2-6; D not certain. CDR3 length equals 16 residues. V shed 2 bases and J shed 0 bases, with 8 bases lying between them. CDR1 and CDR2 (germline): SGHTA, FQGNSA. The CDR3 nucleotides read TGTGCCAGCAGCTTACTCAGAAGCTCTGGGGCCAACGTCCTGACTTTC. Translated, it gives CASSLLRSSGANVLTF.

The chain is built from TRBV30 and TRBJ1-4; no reliable D call. Germline loops: CDR1 GTSNPN, CDR2 SVGIG (reference sequence). The CDR3 is 13 amino acids. Trimming cost V 1 base and J 4 bases, with 7 bases left between them. CDR3 sequence (DNA): TGTGCCTGGAGTGGTGGAGGTAATGAAAAACTGTTTTTT. The encoded protein is CAWSGGGNEKLFF. Filled out from reference TRBV30 and TRBJ1-4, the complete variable domain reads SQTIHQWPATLVQPVGSPLSLECTVEGTSNPNLYWYRQAAGRGLQLLFYSVGIGQISSEVPQNLSASRPQDRQFILSSKKLLLSDSGFYLCAWSGGGNEKLFFGSGTQLSVL.